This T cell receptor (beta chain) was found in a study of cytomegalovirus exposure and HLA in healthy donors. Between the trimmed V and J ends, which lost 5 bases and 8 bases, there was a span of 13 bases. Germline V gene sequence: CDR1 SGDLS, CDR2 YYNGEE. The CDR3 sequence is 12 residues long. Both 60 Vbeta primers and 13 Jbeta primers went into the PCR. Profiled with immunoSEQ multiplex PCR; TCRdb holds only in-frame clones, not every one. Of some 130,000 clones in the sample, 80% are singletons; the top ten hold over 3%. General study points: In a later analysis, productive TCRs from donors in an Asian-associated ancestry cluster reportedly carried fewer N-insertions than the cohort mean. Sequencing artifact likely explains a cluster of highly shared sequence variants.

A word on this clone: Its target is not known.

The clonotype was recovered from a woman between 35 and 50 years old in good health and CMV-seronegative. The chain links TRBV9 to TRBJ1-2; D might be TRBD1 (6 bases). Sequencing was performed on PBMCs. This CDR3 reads CASRGGALGYTF. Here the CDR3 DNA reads TGTGCCAGCAGGGGGGGGGCCTTGGGCTACACCTTC.